The clone carrying this TCR beta chain has a count of ten or more. Its specificity is unknown. These data come from a study of breast tumors, draining lymph nodes, adjacent tissues. Each CDR3 protein gets one entry after TCRdb re-called the multiplex PCR reads with MiXCR. The sample contains 290,000 or so distinct CDR3 sequences, around 30% of which appear only once. General study findings and limits: Data only fit, rather than demonstrated, lymph node origin of most tumor T cells. The data were judged consistent with most tumor T cells coming from lymph node and expanding in tumor. Tumor TCR diversity was below lymph nodes but above nontumor tissue.

Axillary draining lymph nodes of breast cancer patients supplied the node samples. The V and J ends lost 0 bases and 4 bases respectively, with 6 bases between them. This CDR3 spans 12 amino acids. Germline values: CDR1 GTSNPN, CDR2 SVGIG (reference sequence). The sample was axillary lymph node tissue. The chain uses TRBV30 and TRBJ1-2; no reliable D call. The receptor was isolated from a female donor with breast cancer. Some clones in this sample may be carry-over from other donors' samples. The CDR3 sequence: CAWSVHGYGYTF. The CDR3 DNA sequence: TGTGCCTGGAGTGTACACGGCTATGGCTACACCTTC. Full variable domain (rest looked up from reference TRBV30 and TRBJ1-2): SQTIHQWPATLVQPVGSPLSLECTVEGTSNPNLYWYRQAAGRGLQLLFYSVGIGQISSEVPQNLSASRPQDRQFILSSKKLLLSDSGFYLCAWSVHGYGYTFGSGTRLTVV.